Listed here are 27 T cell receptor beta chains from one sample, sequenced in a study of blood T cell repertoires in COVID-19. Some clones are missing from TCRdb's copy, which holds only in-frame ones; the method was immunoSEQ multiplex PCR. The sample includes 200,000 to 250,000 clones, approximately 83% seen only once; the top ten take roughly 1.3%. The sequenced sample was PBMCs or T cells enriched from blood (not recorded which). These receptors were obtained from a woman between 35 and 50 years old with acute COVID-19.

This clone was detected a few times. The chain combines TRBV6-6 with TRBJ1-6, with D unresolved. With 0 bases removed from V and 0 bases from J, the gap between germline ends came to 6 bases. CDR1 MNHNY and CDR2 SVGAGI come from the germline V gene (reference sequence). The CDR3 totals 16 residues. CDR3 sequence: CASSYSRSSYNSPLHF. As DNA, the CDR3 is TGTGCCAGCAGTTACTCCAGAAGCTCCTATAATTCACCCCTCCACTTT.

The rearrangement uses TRBV6-1 and TRBJ1-2; the D is unclear. This CDR3 is 15 amino acids long. Between the trimmed V and J ends, which lost 2 bases and 1 base, there was a span of 11 bases. Germline CDR1 and CDR2: MNHNS and SASEGT. The CDR3 sequence is CASSERPRFNYGYTF. CDR3 coding DNA: TGTGCCAGCAGTGAACGTCCCAGATTTAACTATGGCTACACCTTC.

The chain employs TRBV29-1 and TRBJ2-1, with D tentatively TRBD2 (6 bases). The V and J ends lost 6 bases and 9 bases respectively, with 9 bases between them. Germline CDR1 and CDR2: SQVTM and ANQGSEA. CDR3 size: 10 residues. The CDR3 protein is CSVGGVEQFF. As DNA, the CDR3 is TGCAGCGTGGGGGGAGTTGAGCAGTTCTTC.

V gene TRBV30 combines with J gene TRBJ1-2, with 9 bases that match TRBD1. With 3 bases clipped from V and 8 bases from J, the junction kept 7 bases outside the gene matches. Germline V lookup: CDR1 GTSNPN, CDR2 SVGIG (reference sequence). CDR3 size: 13 residues. CDR3 DNA sequence: TGTGCCTGGAGCCGACAGGGGGAAGTAGGCTACACCTTC. Translated, it gives CAWSRQGEVGYTF.

The rearrangement joins TRBV27 to TRBJ1-6; D remains ambiguous. Trimming removed 8 bases from V and 4 bases from J, with 9 bases in between. CDR1 and CDR2 from the germline V gene are MNHEY and SMNVEV (reference sequence). This CDR3 region has 13 residues. The chain's CDR3 is CASGRIYNSPLHF. In DNA form, the CDR3 reads TGTGCCAGCGGGCGTATTTATAATTCACCCCTCCACTTT.

This clone occurred once. This sequence joins TRBV28 and TRBJ2-3; weak D call: TRBD2 (5 bases). Germline loops: CDR1 MDHEN, CDR2 SYDVKM. This CDR3 contains 15 residues. The V end was cut by 5 bases, the J end by 2 bases, with 14 bases between. CDR3 in DNA: TGTGCCAGCAGTCTCCAGCGGATTAACACAGATACGCAGTATTTT. Translated: CASSLQRINTDTQYF.

The rearrangement links TRBV12-3 or TRBV12-4 to TRBJ1-2; unclear D gene. CDR3 length: 11 amino acids. Trimming left V 6 bases short and J 8 bases short, with 10 bases between. The CDR3 DNA sequence: TGTGCCAGCAGCGAAGGAGGAGGCTACACCTTC. Protein product: CASSEGGGYTF.

The chain joins TRBV15 to TRBJ1-5, with D possibly being TRBD1 (6 bases). Per germline, CDR1 LNHNV and CDR2 YYDKDF (reference sequence). The CDR3 extends over 14 amino acids. V lost 11 bases, J lost 6 bases, and 20 bases lay in between. Here the CDR3 reads CACSTGFGLQPQHF. The CDR3 DNA reads TGTGCCTGTTCCACAGGGTTCGGTCTTCAGCCCCAGCATTTT.

This clone showed up just once. The chain is built from TRBV19 and TRBJ1-5, with 11 bases matching TRBD1. From germline, CDR1 is LNHDA and CDR2 SQIVND (reference sequence). The trim removed 7 bases at V and 3 bases at J, leaving 8 bases unmatched. The CDR3 spans 16 residues. CDR3 protein: CASTKWDRGNNQPQHF. Written as DNA, the CDR3 is TGTGCCAGTACGAAATGGGACAGGGGGAACAATCAGCCCCAGCATTTT.

The rearrangement joins TRBV24-1 to TRBJ2-1; TRBD2 aligns across 11 bases. The V and J ends lost 4 bases and 3 bases, in that order; junction bases with no gene match: 7. CDR3 length: 17 residues. The germline gives CDR1 KGHDR, CDR2 SFDVKD. As DNA, the CDR3 is TGTGCCACCAGTGACTTCCTTACTAGCGGGGGCTACAATGAGCAGTTCTTC. Encoded protein: CATSDFLTSGGYNEQFF.

The rearrangement joins TRBV7-2 to TRBJ2-2; D possibly corresponds to TRBD1 (5 bases). The V end lost 7 bases, the J end lost 0 bases, and 6 bases lay between the germline ends. Germline V gene lookup returns CDR1 SGHTA and CDR2 FQGNSA. This CDR3 has 13 residues. For the CDR3, the DNA is TGTGCCAGCAAACAGGCGAACACCGGGGAGCTGTTTTTT. It is translated as CASKQANTGELFF.

The J gene is TRBJ2-1, the V gene TRBV2; 11 bases match TRBD1. The length of the CDR3 is 16 residues. J gave up 4 bases and V 2 bases, and 4 bases lay outside the gene matches. The germline CDR1 and CDR2 sequences are SNHLY and FYNNEI. CDR3 protein: CASSETGQGAYNEQFF. The CDR3 DNA is TGTGCCAGCAGTGAAACTGGACAGGGGGCATACAATGAGCAGTTCTTC.

CDR3 nucleotide sequence: TGTGCCAGCAGTTTATGGTCAGTCGAGCAGTACTTC. Translated: CASSLWSVEQYF. The chain carries TRBV28 and TRBJ2-7; D unclear. Germline assignment: CDR1 MDHEN and CDR2 SYDVKM. V lost 0 bases and J lost 6, with 6 bases in between. The CDR3 spans 12 residues. Drawing the rest from reference TRBV28 and TRBJ2-7, the complete variable domain is DVKVTQSSRYLVKRTGEKVFLECVQDMDHENMFWYRQDPGLGLRLIYFSYDVKMKEKGDIPEGYSVSREKKERFSLILESASTNQTSMYLCASSLWSVEQYFGPGTRLTVT.

The chain is built from TRBV3-1 (or the pseudogene TRBV3-2) and TRBJ2-3; 7 bases match TRBD1. There are 15 residues in the CDR3. Trimming removed 3 bases from V and 5 bases from J; junction bases left unmatched: 8. Germline lookup yields CDR1 LGHDT and CDR2 YNNKEL (reference sequence). This chain's CDR3 is CASSHPGQPKDTQYF. In DNA form, the CDR3 reads TGTGCCAGCAGCCATCCGGGACAGCCTAAAGATACGCAGTATTTT.

The V call is TRBV7-2, the J call TRBJ2-7, with D perhaps TRBD2 (7 bases). With 2 bases removed from V and 2 bases from J, the gap between germline ends came to 16 bases. In germline, CDR1 is SGHTA, CDR2 FQGNSA. CDR3 length: 16 residues. Written as DNA, the CDR3 is TGTGCCAGCAGCTTAAGGGGGGGGGCAGGGCCCTACGAGCAGTACTTC. Its protein is CASSLRGGAGPYEQYF.

The chain combines TRBV27 with TRBJ1-2, with D unresolved. The CDR3 contains 16 residues. V lost 6 bases and J lost 7, with 24 bases in between. The germline V gene has CDR1 MNHEY and CDR2 SMNVEV (reference sequence). CDR3 nucleotides: TGTGCCAGCAGACCAATAACGGGTGGCTCACTTGGTGGCTACACCTTC. It yields the protein CASRPITGGSLGGYTF.

J is TRBJ2-1 and V is TRBV7-2, with 13 bases lining up with TRBD2. The CDR3 length is 15 residues. V lost 5 bases to trimming and J lost 9 bases; unmatched junction nucleotides: 7. Germline CDR1 and CDR2: SGHTA and FQGNSA. Here the CDR3 reads CASSLTSGGAGEQFF. The DNA for the CDR3 is TGTGCCAGCAGCCTAACTAGCGGGGGGGCCGGTGAGCAGTTCTTC.

This sequence joins TRBV28 and TRBJ1-2; maybe TRBD1 (5 bases). CDR1 is MDHEN and CDR2 is SYDVKM in the germline V gene. The CDR3 runs 13 residues. Trimming removed 6 bases at V and 8 bases at J, with 16 bases between. The chain's CDR3 is CASSQGLPGGYTF. CDR3 coding DNA: TGTGCCAGCAGCCAGGGACTGCCTGGGGGCTACACCTTC.

The chain is built from TRBV2 and TRBJ1-1, with unresolved D. Per germline, CDR1 SNHLY and CDR2 FYNNEI. CDR3 size: 15 residues. Trimming removed 4 bases at V and 0 bases at J, with 12 bases between. The CDR3 sequence: CASSGLRAMNTEAFF. CDR3 nucleotide sequence: TGTGCCAGCAGTGGACTTAGAGCGATGAACACTGAAGCTTTCTTT.

The chain couples TRBV28 to TRBJ2-5, with D perhaps TRBD2 (6 bases). This CDR3 has 15 amino acids. V shed 3 bases and J shed 1 base, with 12 bases lying between them. The germline CDR1 and CDR2 sequences are MDHEN and SYDVKM. CDR3 nucleotide sequence: TGTGCCAGCAGTTTCCCGGTGGGGGGCCAAGAGACCCAGTACTTC. This codes for CASSFPVGGQETQYF.

This clone has only one observation. V usage is TRBV2 and J usage is TRBJ2-1; no clear D gene. This CDR3 region has 12 residues. Germline assignment: CDR1 SNHLY and CDR2 FYNNEI. V dropped 3 bases and J dropped 4 bases, with 4 bases sitting between them. CDR3 residues: CASSEEYNEQFF. DNA for the CDR3: TGTGCCAGCAGTGAGGAGTACAATGAGCAGTTCTTC.

The sample holds one count of this clone. This sequence joins TRBV6-2 or TRBV6-3 and TRBJ1-1, with D tentatively TRBD1 (6 bases). Germline assignment: CDR1 MNHEY and CDR2 SVGEGT. The CDR3 consists of 13 residues. Trimming stripped 5 bases from V and 14 bases from J, with 21 bases between. The DNA for the CDR3 is TGTGCCAGCAGTATCGGGACACATCCCCAGACCTTCTTT. This codes for CASSIGTHPQTFF.

This chain links TRBV5-4 with TRBJ1-2; a weak D match, TRBD1 (6 bases). The V end lost 1 base, the J end lost 3 bases, and 16 bases lay between the germline ends. From germline, CDR1 is SGHNT and CDR2 YYREEE (reference sequence). The CDR3 has 16 residues. The CDR3 loop reads CASSLLRHGQYYGYTF. The DNA of the CDR3 is TGTGCCAGCAGCTTGTTGAGACATGGACAGTACTATGGCTACACCTTC.

The chain links TRBV12-3 or TRBV12-4 to TRBJ1-1; D ambiguous. V lost 6 bases, J lost 0 bases, and 8 bases lay in between. This CDR3 has 13 residues. The CDR3 spells CASRQQMNTEAFF. The CDR3 region has the DNA TGTGCCAGCAGACAGCAAATGAACACTGAAGCTTTCTTT.

This clone has a single count. V is TRBV6-6 and J is TRBJ2-7; 9 bases are shared with TRBD1. The V segment lost 5 bases and the J segment 7 bases; nucleotides outside the gene matches: 3. The CDR3 is 12 residues long. CDR1 and CDR2 (germline): MNHNY, SVGAGI (reference sequence). The CDR3 sequence is CASSNRGREQYF. The CDR3 DNA reads TGTGCCAGCAGTAACAGGGGGCGGGAGCAGTACTTC.

CDR3 nucleotides: TGTGCCAGCAGCCGGGGGGACTACGAGCAGTACTTC. The encoded protein is CASSRGDYEQYF. The chain has TRBV7-2 and TRBJ2-7; 7 bases fit TRBD2. The CDR3 has 12 residues. V lost 5 bases, J lost 3 bases, and 1 base stayed unmatched. Germline CDR1 and CDR2: SGHTA and FQGNSA. Supplemented by reference TRBV7-2 and TRBJ2-7, the full variable domain reads GAGVSQSPSNKVTEKGKDVELRCDPISGHTALYWYRQSLGQGLEFLIYFQGNSAPDKSGLPSDRFSAERTGGSVSTLTIQRTQQEDSAVYLCASSRGDYEQYFGPGTRLTVT.

This chain connects TRBV5-1 to TRBJ1-2; 9 nucleotides match TRBD1. Trimming took 4 bases from V and 8 from J; bases not matched to a gene: 6. Germline-derived CDR1 and CDR2 are SGHRS and YFSETQ. The CDR3 length is 13 residues. The CDR3 region is CASSGTGSDGYTF. The CDR3 region has the DNA TGCGCCAGCAGCGGGACAGGGTCCGACGGCTACACCTTC.